Below are 13 T cell receptor beta chains sequenced from a single sample in a study of T-cell reconstitution after alpha-beta-depleted transplantation in children. During its preparation, the TCRbeta library received unique molecular identifiers. One entry per CDR3 protein, called by TCRdb with MiXCR from the PCR reads. The sample yields more than 15,000 distinct CDR3 sequences, around 5% seen once. The sample here was PBMCs, taken before TCRalphabeta/CD19-depleted stem cell transplant. These receptors originate from a boy between 10 and 17 years old with acute lymphoblastic leukemia, due to receive a stem cell transplant.

This clonotype was observed at least ten times. One end of the junction varies from germline; a read error may be responsible. The chain links TRBV7-9 to TRBJ1-2, with 11 bases that match TRBD1. Per the germline V gene, CDR1 is SEHNR and CDR2 is FQNEAQ (reference sequence). This CDR3 is 15 amino acids long. This CDR3 is CASSFSTGTGGSGAF. CDR3 DNA sequence: TGTGCCAGCAGCTTTTCCACCGGGACAGGGGGTTCGGGCGCCTTC.

This clonotype appeared many times. The chain employs TRBV28 and TRBJ1-5; maybe TRBD1 (6 bases). The CDR3 loop spans 15 amino acids. V lost 5 bases and J lost 7, with 18 bases in between. Germline-derived CDR1 and CDR2 are MDHEN and SYDVKM. CDR3 DNA sequence: TGTGCCAGCAGTCCCGGAAACAGGGTGGACCAGCCCCAGCATTTT. It yields the protein CASSPGNRVDQPQHF.

At least ten counts were recorded for this clonotype. The genes are TRBV2 and TRBJ2-2; D is perhaps TRBD1 (5 bases). Germline CDR1 SNHLY, CDR2 FYNNEI. This CDR3 comprises 17 residues. The V and J ends lost 4 bases and 0 bases respectively, with 15 bases between them. The CDR3 DNA reads as TGTGCCAGCAGTGTCAGGGCCGGGTTCGCGAACACCGGGGAGCTGTTTTTT. Translating it yields CASSVRAGFANTGELFF.

This clonotype ranks as medium-sized. The chain has TRBV21-1 and TRBJ2-4; the table's D call, TRBD1, has no DNA check behind it. TRBV21-1 corresponds to a pseudogene. The CDR3 totals 14 residues. CDR3 sequence reads: CASTDPTSKNIQYF. CDR3 in DNA: TGTGCCAGCACTGACCCGACAAGCAAAAACATTCAGTACTTC.

By share of the sample, this clonotype is medium-sized (0.01 to 0.1%). The genes are TRBV4-1 and TRBJ2-7; D gene ambiguous. Germline CDR1 and CDR2: MGHRA and YSYEKL. Trimming removed 1 base from V and 4 bases from J, with 8 bases in between. The CDR3 has 13 amino acids. As DNA, the CDR3 is TGCGCCAGCAGCCAAGTAGGTTCTTACGAGCAGTACTTC. Translation: CASSQVGSYEQYF.

This clonotype showed up many times. V and J are TRBV2 and TRBJ1-6; 11 nucleotides match TRBD1. The CDR3 runs to 15 residues. Germline CDR1 reads SNHLY; CDR2 reads FYNNEI. After removal of 5 bases from V and 9 bases from J, the junction contained 6 bases not matched to a gene. The chain's CDR3 is CASSPQDRGRSPLHF. The CDR3 coding sequence is TGTGCCAGCAGTCCACAGGACAGGGGGCGTTCACCCCTCCACTTT.

There are many counts of this clonotype. The rearrangement joins TRBV7-6 to TRBJ2-2, with 12 bases aligning to TRBD2. The CDR3 is 16 residues long. CDR1 and CDR2 (germline): SGHVS, FNYEAQ. With 4 bases clipped from V and 3 bases from J, the junction kept 3 bases outside the gene matches. CDR3 sequence: CASSSRTSGDTGELFF. DNA for the CDR3: TGTGCCAGCAGCTCCCGGACTAGCGGGGACACCGGGGAGCTGTTTTTT.

This clonotype was counted many times. The chain recombines TRBV2 with TRBJ1-1, with TRBD1 identical over 10 bases. After removal of 8 bases from V and 5 bases from J, the junction contained 8 bases not matched to a gene. The germline gives CDR1 SNHLY, CDR2 FYNNEI. The CDR3 length is 14 residues. CDR3 sequence: CASQRQGASTEAFF. DNA of the CDR3: TGTGCCAGCCAAAGACAGGGGGCAAGTACTGAAGCTTTCTTT. Full variable domain (remainder filled in from reference TRBV2 and TRBJ1-1): EPEVTQTPSHQVTQMGQEVILRCVPISNHLYFYWYRQILGQKVEFLVSFYNNEISEKSEIFDDQFSVERPDGSNFTLKIRSTKLEDSAMYFCASQRQGASTEAFFGQGTRLTVV.

Many counts were recorded for this clonotype. The V and J genes are TRBV7-9 and TRBJ2-1; D is unresolved. The CDR3 spans 9 residues. The V gene lost 10 bases and the J gene lost 5 bases, with 3 bases spanning the gap. Germline assignment: CDR1 SEHNR and CDR2 FQNEAQ (reference sequence). CDR3 nucleotide sequence: TGTGCCACTAACAATGAGCAGTTCTTC. This translates into CATNNEQFF.

This clonotype has ten or more counts. The rearrangement uses TRBV7-2 and TRBJ2-7, with TRBD2 identical over 10 bases. Germline V lookup: CDR1 SGHTA, CDR2 FQGNSA. The CDR3 has 15 amino acids. J was trimmed by 2 bases and V by 1 base; bases with no gene match: 2. The CDR3 nucleotides are TGTGCCAGCAGCTTAGAAGCGGGGGGGCCCTACGAGCAGTACTTC. It yields the protein CASSLEAGGPYEQYF.

This clonotype was seen ten or more times. V and J are TRBV9 and TRBJ2-1; 8 positions match TRBD2. Germline values: CDR1 SGDLS, CDR2 YYNGEE. This CDR3 has 15 amino acids. The V gene end was trimmed by 0 bases and the J gene end by 7 bases; junction bases not matched to a gene: 6. CDR3 in amino acids: CASSVAGGRRNEQFF. The CDR3 region has the DNA TGTGCCAGCAGCGTAGCGGGGGGGCGGCGGAATGAGCAGTTCTTC.

In this sample, this clonotype turned up a few times. This may stem from a read error, because a much larger clone lies one nucleotide away. The chain is built from TRBV3-1 and TRBJ2-7; D is perhaps TRBD1 or TRBD2 (5 bases each). The CDR3 is made up of 18 amino acids. Germline CDR1 and CDR2: LGHDT and YNNKEL (reference sequence). The CDR3 nucleotides read TGTGCCACCAGCCAAGTCGGGGCCGGCAATCCCGAGACCTACGAGCAGTACTTC. Amino acid sequence: CATSQVGAGNPETYEQYF.

This clonotype is medium-sized (0.01 to 0.1%) within its sample. The V call is TRBV7-6, the J call TRBJ2-7; D assignment may be TRBD1 or TRBD2 (5 bases each). CDR3 size: 12 residues. Germline V CDR1 and CDR2: SGHVS, FNYEAQ. Trimming took 5 bases from V and 5 from J, leaving 10 bases between them. DNA for the CDR3: TGTGCCAGCAGCCCAATGGGGGACGAGCAGTACTTC. Encoded protein: CASSPMGDEQYF. The full variable domain, rest sourced from reference TRBV7-6 and TRBJ2-7, is GAGVSQSPRYKVTKRGQDVALRCDPISGHVSLYWYRQALGQGPEFLTYFNYEAQQDKSGLPNDRFSAERPEGSISTLTIQRTEQRDSAMYRCASSPMGDEQYFGPGTRLTVT.